This T cell receptor beta chain emerged from a study of blood T cell repertoires in COVID-19. Germline-derived CDR1 and CDR2 are PRHDT and FYEKMQ (reference sequence). V dropped 5 bases and J dropped 11 bases, with 17 bases sitting between them. This CDR3 contains 13 residues. The method was immunoSEQ multiplex PCR; TCRdb's version includes in-frame clones alone and lacks a portion of them. This sample has some 180,000 clones, with about four fifths found just once. Sequencing was carried out using peripheral blood. The chain couples TRBV13 to TRBJ2-3; a weak D match, TRBD1 (7 bases). The source is a man aged 55 to 70 with acute or convalescent COVID-19. The CDR3 nucleotides are TGTGCCAGCAGCCCCGGAGGGGGCGAGAGGCAGTATTTT. Protein: CASSPGGGERQYF.